These T cell receptor beta chains were read from a single sample in a study of OX40 agonist ivuxolimab in advanced cancers. Produced via immunoSEQ multiplex PCR; TCRdb's table is partial and in-frame only. Of about 66,000 clones in the sample, about nine tenths were seen once. The sample consisted of CD4+ or CD8+ T cells sorted from blood, taken in a trial of the OX40 agonist ivuxolimab. These receptors came from an adult with an advanced solid tumor such as melanoma, head and neck, liver or kidney cancer. Both conserved end residues are part of each CDR3. The D gene is left open where the match is weak. The size field is filled for only some rows; it gives once, few, many or a size class.

>-|-|TRBJ2-7|TRBV6-6
CASSYRGTENSYEQYF
TGTGCCAGCAGTTACCGCGGGACGGAGAACTCCTACGAGCAGTACTTC
>-|-|TRBJ2-2|TRBV5-1
CASSLSGDPNTGELFF
TGCGCCAGCAGCTTGTCCGGGGACCCGAACACCGGGGAGCTGTTTTTT
>-|-|TRBJ2-1|TRBV21-1
CASIGLFLQGSEDDEQFF
TGTGCCAGCATAGGTTTATTCCTCCAGGGTAGTGAGGACGATGAGCAGTTCTTC
>once|TRBD1|TRBJ1-1|TRBV4-3
CASSQQTGLNTEAFF
TGCGCCAGCAGCCAGCAGACAGGGTTGAACACTGAAGCTTTCTTT
>-|TRBD1|TRBJ2-7|TRBV9
CASSAGTGNPLEQYF
TGTGCCAGCAGCGCGGGGACAGGGAATCCTCTCGAGCAGTACTTC
>few|-|TRBJ1-1|TRBV9
CASSTRFQATEAFF
TGTGCCAGCAGCACCCGATTCCAGGCCACTGAAGCTTTCTTT
>-|-|TRBJ1-5|TRBV19
CASRVGEQPQHF
TGTGCCAGTAGGGTCGGGGAACAGCCCCAGCATTTT
>-|-|TRBJ2-3|TRBV4-1
CASSQEGKGRSTDTQYF
TGCGCCAGCAGCCAAGAAGGTAAGGGACGGAGCACAGATACGCAGTATTTT
>-|-|TRBJ1-5|TRBV15
CATSTRWDQPQHF
TGTGCCACCAGCACCCGGTGGGATCAGCCCCAGCATTTT
>-|TRBD1|TRBJ1-1|TRBV29-1
CSVRGRWSPYTEAFF
TGCAGCGTGAGGGGGCGTTGGTCCCCTTACACTGAAGCTTTCTTT
>-|-|TRBJ2-7|TRBV6-6
CATRDTASYEQYF
TGTGCCACCCGGGACACCGCTTCATACGAGCAGTACTTC
>-|-|TRBJ1-2|TRBV7-9
CASSARERSGRNGYTF
TGTGCCAGCAGCGCGCGGGAGAGATCGGGCAGGAATGGCTACACCTTC
>-|-|TRBJ2-5|TRBV2
CASRKDSGEETQYF
TGTGCCAGCAGAAAAGACTCAGGAGAAGAGACCCAGTACTTC
>-|-|TRBJ1-5|TRBV7-2
CASSPAVYSNQPQHF
TGTGCCAGCAGCCCAGCAGTTTATAGCAATCAGCCCCAGCATTTT
>-|-|TRBJ2-5|TRBV7-2
CASSLAGLEGETQYF
TGTGCCAGCAGCTTAGCGGGGCTGGAAGGGGAGACCCAGTACTTC
>-|-|TRBJ2-7|TRBV30
CAWSARPSLYEQYF
TGTGCCTGGAGTGCTCGACCGTCCCTCTACGAGCAGTACTTC
>-|TRBD1|TRBJ2-7|TRBV4-2
CASSQGGQGTYEQYF
TGTGCCAGCAGCCAAGGGGGACAGGGGACCTACGAGCAGTACTTC
>-|-|TRBJ1-4|TRBV6-1
CASGGQLNEKLFF
TGTGCCAGCGGAGGACAGCTTAATGAAAAACTGTTTTTT
>few|-|TRBJ2-2|TRBV7-3
CASTTDGRPGELFF
TGTGCCAGCACCACGGACGGGCGACCCGGGGAGCTGTTTTTT
>few|TRBD1|TRBJ2-5|TRBV28
CASSVSTGGGQETQYF
TGTGCCAGCAGCGTATCAACAGGGGGCGGCCAAGAGACCCAGTACTTC
>-|TRBD2|TRBJ2-1|TRBV11-3
CASSRLAGAREQFF
TGTGCCAGCAGCCGACTAGCGGGGGCCCGGGAGCAGTTCTTC
>-|-|TRBJ2-3|TRBV18
CASSLVGVGDTQYF
TGTGCCAGCTCTCTCGTTGGGGTCGGAGATACGCAGTATTTT
>-|-|TRBJ1-2|TRBV6-5
CASRGSYGYTF
TGTGCCAGCAGGGGCTCCTATGGCTACACCTTC
>-|TRBD1|TRBJ2-5|TRBV4-2
CASSQRTGKETQYF
TGTGCCAGCAGCCAGAGGACAGGGAAAGAGACCCAGTACTTC
>-|TRBD1|TRBJ2-7|TRBV29-1
CSVTGTGRSTVNYEQYF
TGCAGCGTTACCGGGACAGGGCGGTCCACGGTTAACTACGAGCAGTACTTC
>-|-|TRBJ2-7|TRBV19
CASKWNYEQYF
TGTGCCAGTAAATGGAACTACGAGCAGTACTTC
>-|TRBD2|TRBJ2-1|TRBV5-1
CASSPGGAGGLYNEQFF
TGCGCCAGCAGCCCCGGGGGAGCGGGGGGACTCTACAATGAGCAGTTCTTC
>few|TRBD1|TRBJ1-6|TRBV19
CASLKGQESSYNSPLHF
TGTGCCAGTTTAAAAGGACAGGAGAGCTCCTATAATTCACCCCTCCACTTT
>-|TRBD2|TRBJ2-1|TRBV5-4
CASSLAGGLNNEQFF
TGTGCCAGCAGCCTTGCGGGGGGCCTTAACAATGAGCAGTTCTTC
>-|-|TRBJ2-5|TRBV7-2
CASSSAFGVGETQYF
TGTGCCAGCAGCTCAGCATTCGGGGTCGGGGAGACCCAGTACTTC
>few|-|TRBJ1-1|TRBV7-9
CASSSLGVTEAFF
TGTGCCAGCAGCTCCCTAGGGGTGACTGAAGCTTTCTTT
>-|-|TRBJ1-3|TRBV7-2
CASSLGGSSGNTIYF
TGTGCCAGCAGCTTAGGGGGGAGCTCTGGAAACACCATATATTTT
>once|-|TRBJ2-2|TRBV7-9
CASTAMWVEAGELFF
TGTGCCAGCACCGCGATGTGGGTGGAGGCCGGGGAGCTGTTTTTT
>-|-|TRBJ2-5|TRBV7-2
CASSSDTPETQYF
TGTGCCAGCAGCTCAGACACTCCTGAGACCCAGTACTTC
>-|-|TRBJ2-6|TRBV6-6
CATRGLRLGANVLTF
TGTGCCACTAGGGGTCTCCGTCTGGGGGCCAACGTCCTGACTTTC
>-|-|TRBJ1-1|TRBV7-3
CASSLEGGNTEAFF
TGTGCCAGCAGCTTAGAAGGTGGGAACACTGAAGCTTTCTTT
>-|-|TRBJ1-1|TRBV5-6
CASSLGGTRGAFF
TGTGCCAGCAGCTTGGGGGGGACCCGTGGAGCTTTCTTT
>-|TRBD1|TRBJ2-7|TRBV5-4
CASSPGDRPHEQYF
TGTGCCAGCAGCCCTGGGGACAGGCCCCACGAGCAGTACTTC
>once|-|TRBJ1-1|TRBV5-1
CASSPGTRRNTEAFF
TGCGCCAGCAGTCCCGGGACACGTAGGAACACTGAAGCTTTCTTT
>-|-|TRBJ1-5|TRBV30
CAWSVRGNQPQHF
TGTGCCTGGAGTGTCCGGGGTAATCAGCCCCAGCATTTT
>-|TRBD1|TRBJ2-1|TRBV16
CASSSDRVNEQFF
TGTGCCAGCAGCTCGGACAGGGTCAATGAGCAGTTCTTC
>-|TRBD1|TRBJ1-1|TRBV10-3
CAIRGDRGFTEAFF
TGTGCCATCAGAGGGGACAGGGGGTTCACTGAAGCTTTCTTT